The rows below give T cell receptor beta chains drawn from one sample of a study of cytomegalovirus exposure and HLA in healthy donors. TCRdb's table, derived via immunoSEQ multiplex PCR, lists solely in-frame clones and lacks some. The profile shows about 130,000 clones, 82% of them singletons. What was sequenced was PBMCs. The receptors were sampled from a male donor in good health and CMV-seropositive. CDR3s leave out the opening cysteine and the closing phenylalanine or tryptophan.

V gene	J gene	CDR3 protein
TRBV30	TRBJ2-3	AWSWGVNRDTQY
TRBV6-5	TRBJ1-1	ASSFGQEGSEAF
TRBV30	TRBJ1-2	AWSANRGVYGYT
TRBV18	TRBJ1-1	ASSRYRELSTEAF
TRBV15	TRBJ1-4	ATSRAHGATNEKLF
TRBV7-2	TRBJ2-1	ASSLVIAEQF
TRBV28	TRBJ2-1	ASSLLGRLAYNEQF
TRBV7-7	TRBJ2-5	ASSFSVASQETQY
TRBV7-9	TRBJ1-2	ASSLGGQGNGYT
TRBV5-1	TRBJ1-1	ASSFDWGEAEAF
TRBV7-3	TRBJ2-3	ASKVQANTDTQY
TRBV7-3	TRBJ2-3	ASSLTGPTDTQY
TRBV19	TRBJ1-5	ASSGDKPQH
TRBV7-2	TRBJ1-2	ASSPGQAVGYGYT
TRBV9	TRBJ2-1	ASSADRLAGGLYNEQF
TRBV5-4	-	ASSRPGLGCYEQY
TRBV2	TRBJ2-2	ASSIQNTGELF
TRBV15	TRBJ1-1	ATSATQGTEAF
TRBV27	TRBJ2-7	ASSYLYEQY
TRBV7-2	TRBJ2-1	ASSLAPAGGYNEQF
TRBV5-1	TRBJ2-1	ASSLVQAGGIYNEQF
TRBV4-3	TRBJ2-3	ASSQVLGYTDTQY
TRBV9	TRBJ2-2	ASSVPIGGGNTGELF
TRBV29-1	TRBJ2-5	SVEGREETQY